The source of this TCR beta chain is a study of T-cell reconstitution after alpha-beta-depleted transplantation in children (dated by TCRdb to 2016 to 2017). About the investigation overall: The study quantitatively tracked T-cell immune reconstitution after TCRalphabeta/CD19-depleted allogeneic hematopoietic cell transplantation in children using TCR repertoire profiling.

The library was prepared using PCR. The sequencer was an Illumina HiSeq 2500. To normalize quantification of the TCRbeta repertoire, the TCR libraries were built with molecular barcoding that relied on unique molecular identifiers. TCRdb itself trimmed the public reads at Q25 with fastp, ran MiXCR and retained productive beta chains. Identical CDR3 proteins give one entry, which carries the most common genes and DNA. The table for this sample lists around 52,000 distinct CDR3 sequences; 5% to 6.5% of them were counted only once. Around 30% of the sample belongs to the ten largest clones. The full study reports these points: In some patients, the high TCRbeta diversity seen at day 60 was put down to recipient T cells and intrathymic progenitors that had survived conditioning. Over the following months the frequencies of hyperexpanded clones went down, and after one year T-cell counts and TCRbeta diversity were mostly credited to newly produced T cells. The apparently early alphabetaT-cell count recovery about two months after transplant was reportedly dependent on only several hundred rapidly expanded clones derived from non-depleted graft cells.

This clonotype was recorded many times. Its antigen is currently not known. Per-nucleotide qualities are absent, and no much larger clonotype sits a single base away. Explained via the paper, the time point label denotes: day 60 (about 2 months) after transplantation. The intended sense of this specimen's treatment or condition label: allogeneic hematopoietic cell transplantation with graft depleted of TCRalphabeta T cells and CD19 B cells. The children who served as transplant recipients had been given grafts of TCRalphabeta/CD19-depleted allogeneic hematopoietic cells. This sequence originates from a female patient aged 2-10 years who had a stem cell transplant for aplastic anemia, so the T cells may come from the graft donor. The material sequenced was PBMCs, mostly from graft donor cells, taken 60 days after TCRalphabeta/CD19-depleted stem cell transplant.

DNA sequence: TGTGCCAGCAGCTTAGCGGGGACTAGCGGGAGGGCCCCAGATACGCAGTATTTT. This gives the protein CASSLAGTSGRAPDTQYF. The chain employs TRBV7-6 and TRBJ2-3; 16 bases in the middle match TRBD2. Via the germline V gene, CDR1 is SGHVS and CDR2 FNYEAQ. Spanning cysteine to phenylalanine, the CDR3 consists of 18 amino acids. This entry keeps only the CDR3 DNA: 54 bases, framed from base 1. The germline V end is reduced by 0 bases and the J end by 4 bases; junction bases left unmatched: 4. Outside the CDR3, residues come from the reference TRBV7-6 and TRBJ2-3 proteins, so the full variable domain is: GAGVSQSPRYKVTKRGQDVALRCDPISGHVSLYWYRQALGQGPEFLTYFNYEAQQDKSGLPNDRFSAERPEGSISTLTIQRTEQRDSAMYRCASSLAGTSGRAPDTQYFGPGTRLTVL.